This passage covers 22 T cell receptor beta chains from one sample sequenced in a study of cytomegalovirus exposure and HLA in healthy donors. 60 Vbeta and 13 Jbeta primers were used in PCR. Measured with immunoSEQ multiplex PCR; TCRdb has only the in-frame clones, and not every one. The sample has fewer than 100,000 clones, around 77% seen once; the top ten hold around 3.4%. The sample taken for sequencing was PBMCs. All receptors derive from a man in his forties or fifties in good health and CMV-seronegative.

The chain joins TRBV7-7 to TRBJ2-1; possible D gene TRBD2, 6 bases. The CDR3 consists of 15 residues. CDR1 is SSHAT and CDR2 is FNYEAQ in the germline V gene (reference sequence). Deletions cut 5 bases from V and 3 bases from J, with 14 bases between. CDR3 nucleotides: TGTGCCAGCAGCCCTCTCGGGGGTAACTACAATGAGCAGTTCTTC. It specifies CASSPLGGNYNEQFF.

The chain is built from TRBV6-1 and TRBJ2-3; no reliable D call. The CDR3 is made up of 12 amino acids. Trimming shortened V by 6 bases and J by 3 bases, and 7 bases separated the two germline ends. Looked up from germline, CDR1 is MNHNS and CDR2 is SASEGT. The CDR3 DNA follows: TGTGCCAGCAGCGTCAGGACAGATACGCAGTATTTT. Amino acid sequence: CASSVRTDTQYF.

This clone is a singleton in its sample. CDR3 bases: TGCGCCAGCGGGAAGAGCAGGGAATACGAGCAGTACTTC. The encoded protein is CASGKSREYEQYF. The chain is built from TRBV10-1 and TRBJ2-7; possible D gene TRBD1, 5 bases. The ends were cut back, 8 bases at V and 4 bases at J, with 15 bases in the middle. CDR3 size: 13 residues. Germline V gene data show CDR1 as WNHNN and CDR2 as SYGVQD (reference sequence).

This clone appeared once. The chain carries TRBV6-6 and TRBJ1-1; TRBD1 might be the D (5 bases). Trimming removed 4 bases from V and 0 bases from J, with 12 bases in between. The germline gives CDR1 MNHNY, CDR2 SVGAGI (reference sequence). This CDR3 is 15 amino acids long. Here the CDR3 reads CASSLPTEMNTEAFF. CDR3 DNA sequence: TGTGCCAGCAGTTTACCGACAGAGATGAACACTGAAGCTTTCTTT.

V and J are TRBV2 and TRBJ2-2, with 8 bases lining up with TRBD2. CDR1 is SNHLY, CDR2 FYNNEI, per germline. The CDR3 extends over 17 amino acids. The trim removed 5 bases at V and 3 bases at J, leaving 11 bases unmatched. The CDR3 coding sequence is TGTGCCAGCAGTAACCTTGTTTCAGCGGGGGACACCGGGGAGCTGTTTTTT. It codes for CASSNLVSAGDTGELFF.

The CDR3 sequence: CASSQGGQGVGAFF. In DNA form, the CDR3 reads TGTGCCAGCAGCCAAGGCGGTCAGGGGGTCGGAGCTTTCTTT. The chain combines TRBV28 with TRBJ1-1, with 7 nucleotides matching TRBD1. Trimming removed 6 bases from V and 10 bases from J; junction bases left unmatched: 14. CDR1 and CDR2 from the germline V gene are MDHEN and SYDVKM. This CDR3 comprises 14 residues.

The chain joins TRBV14 to TRBJ2-1; no clear D. In germline, CDR1 is SGHDN, CDR2 FVKESK. Trimming took 5 bases from V and 8 from J, leaving 7 bases between them. The length of the CDR3 is 11 residues. CDR3 nucleotide sequence: TGTGCCAGCAGCTCTTTCCATGAGCAGTTCTTC. The encoded protein is CASSSFHEQFF. Together with reference TRBV14 and TRBJ2-1, the CDR3 gives the full variable domain: EAGVTQFPSHSVIEKGQTVTLRCDPISGHDNLYWYRRVMGKEIKFLLHFVKESKQDESGMPNNRFLAERTGGTYSTLKVQPAELEDSGVYFCASSSFHEQFFGPGTRLTVL.

This rearrangement joins TRBV18 to TRBJ2-3; D is unresolved. CDR1 is KGHSH and CDR2 is LQKENI in the germline V gene. Trimming removed 4 bases at V and 2 bases at J, with 4 bases between. The CDR3 loop spans 12 amino acids. The CDR3 nucleotides read TGTGCCAGCTCACTTCTCACAGATACGCAGTATTTT. Its protein is CASSLLTDTQYF.

This chain links TRBV18 with TRBJ1-2, with D maybe TRBD1 (6 bases). V dropped 6 bases and J dropped 4 bases, with 18 bases sitting between them. CDR3 length: 15 residues. The germline V gene has CDR1 KGHSH and CDR2 LQKENI. CDR3 amino acids: CASSEGADRPYGYTF. The CDR3 DNA sequence: TGTGCCAGCTCCGAAGGGGCCGACAGGCCCTATGGCTACACCTTC.

The chain has TRBV5-4 and TRBJ1-1, with 7 nucleotides matching TRBD1. The CDR3 extends over 15 amino acids. Germline CDR1 SGHNT, CDR2 YYREEE (reference sequence). V trimming: 0 bases; J trimming: 0 bases; junction bases outside the gene matches: 2. CDR3 protein: CASSLGGQLNTEAFF. The DNA of the CDR3 is TGTGCCAGCAGCTTGGGGGGACAGTTGAACACTGAAGCTTTCTTT.

The rearrangement joins TRBV18 to TRBJ1-4; TRBD1 matches at 9 bases. From germline, CDR1 is KGHSH and CDR2 LQKENI. After removal of 0 bases from V and 7 bases from J, the junction contained 3 bases not matched to a gene. This CDR3 is built from 15 residues. The CDR3 is CASSPPGQGGEKLFF. CDR3 coding DNA: TGTGCCAGCTCACCACCGGGACAGGGAGGTGAAAAACTGTTTTTT.

The chain has TRBV15 and TRBJ2-3; 14 bases are a match to TRBD2. The CDR3 has 20 residues. In germline, CDR1 is LNHNV, CDR2 YYDKDF (reference sequence). The trim removed 2 bases at V and 2 bases at J, leaving 12 bases unmatched. DNA for the CDR3: TGTGCCACCAGCAGACCCCTGGGACTAGCGGGAGAAACTCCCACAGATACGCAGTATTTT. Translating it yields CATSRPLGLAGETPTDTQYF.

This chain connects TRBV5-1 to TRBJ1-4; possible D gene TRBD1, 6 bases. Trimming stripped 4 bases from V and 5 bases from J, with 15 bases between. Germline CDR1 is SGHRS and CDR2 is YFSETQ. The CDR3 length is 15 residues. CDR3 DNA: TGCGCCAGCAGCCAAACAGGGACTATCAATGAAAAACTGTTTTTT. Its translation: CASSQTGTINEKLFF.

This chain joins TRBV5-1 and TRBJ1-1, with 7 bases aligning to TRBD1. Unmatched junction bases numbered 12, after V lost 6 bases and J lost 1 base. There are 16 residues in the CDR3. The germline V gene has CDR1 SGHRS and CDR2 YFSETQ. The CDR3 here is CASTRGDREANTEAFF. As DNA, the CDR3 is TGCGCCAGCACCCGGGGTGACAGGGAGGCGAACACTGAAGCTTTCTTT.

The rearrangement uses TRBV7-3 and TRBJ2-5; D may be TRBD1 (6 bases). CDR1 is SGHTA and CDR2 is FQGTGA in the germline V gene. V was pared by 2 bases and J by 5 bases, with 15 bases between. The CDR3 is 15 amino acids. The DNA for the CDR3 is TGTGCCAGCAGCTTACTCGTTGGGGGCCGGGAGACCCAGTACTTC. The encoded protein is CASSLLVGGRETQYF.

CDR3 protein: CASSLSGSRADTQYF. The DNA of the CDR3 is TGTGCCAGCAGCCTTAGCGGGAGCCGCGCAGATACGCAGTATTTT. This chain uses TRBV6-5 with TRBJ2-3; 9 nucleotides match TRBD2. V gave up 6 bases and J gave up 4 bases; unmatched junction bases: 8. CDR3 length equals 15 residues. The germline CDR1 and CDR2 sequences are MNHEY and SVGAGI.

The chain uses TRBV19 and TRBJ2-5, with D possibly TRBD1 on 6 matching bases. V lost 2 bases and J 5 bases, leaving 12 bases between the germline ends. The V gene's germline CDR1 is LNHDA and CDR2 SQIVND (reference sequence). This CDR3 spans 14 amino acids. The CDR3 DNA sequence: TGTGCCAGTAGTATATATGACAGGACGGAGACCCAGTACTTC. Translating it yields CASSIYDRTETQYF.

The gene calls are TRBV2 and TRBJ2-1, with D perhaps matching TRBD1 (5 bases). Per the germline V gene, CDR1 is SNHLY and CDR2 is FYNNEI. The length of the CDR3 is 13 residues. The germline V and J ends were trimmed by 7 bases and 5 bases, with 12 bases remaining between them. The CDR3 protein is CASMETVNNEQFF. Written as DNA, the CDR3 is TGTGCCAGCATGGAGACAGTCAACAATGAGCAGTTCTTC.

The V and J genes are TRBV7-6 and TRBJ2-6, with TRBD1 matching over 8 bases. Germline loops: CDR1 SGHVS, CDR2 FNYEAQ. V was pared by 5 bases and J by 4 bases, with 7 bases of the junction left unmatched. The CDR3 runs to 16 residues. DNA of the CDR3: TGTGCCAGCAGCGCCCCAGGGGGCGCCGGGGCCAACGTCCTGACTTTC. This codes for CASSAPGGAGANVLTF. The whole variable domain, filled in from reference TRBV7-6 and TRBJ2-6, reads GAGVSQSPRYKVTKRGQDVALRCDPISGHVSLYWYRQALGQGPEFLTYFNYEAQQDKSGLPNDRFSAERPEGSISTLTIQRTEQRDSAMYRCASSAPGGAGANVLTFGAGSRLTVL.

CDR3 sequence: CASSEGQGLSEQYF. CDR3 coding DNA: TGTGCCAGCAGTGAGGGACAGGGGTTGAGCGAGCAGTACTTC. The chain recombines TRBV28 with TRBJ2-7, with TRBD1 matching over 10 bases. This CDR3 has 14 residues. Unmatched junction bases numbered 7, after V lost 5 bases and J lost 6 bases. Germline CDR1 and CDR2: MDHEN and SYDVKM.

The chain carries TRBV2 and TRBJ2-7, with TRBD1 matching over 10 bases. Germline V gene sequence: CDR1 SNHLY, CDR2 FYNNEI. V was clipped by 6 bases and J by 2 bases; unmatched bases: 7. This CDR3 comprises 15 residues. In nucleotides, the CDR3 is TGTGCCAGCAGGGTGACAGGGGGCGCGACCTACGAGCAGTACTTC. Amino acid sequence: CASRVTGGATYEQYF.

This clone has a single count. V usage is TRBV28 and J usage is TRBJ2-1; TRBD2 matches at 15 bases. CDR1 and CDR2 (germline): MDHEN, SYDVKM. Trimming took 5 bases from V and 6 from J; bases not matched to a gene: 8. The CDR3 runs to 17 residues. The CDR3 reads CASSIGLAGGPRNEQFF. The CDR3 coding sequence is TGTGCCAGCAGTATAGGACTAGCGGGAGGGCCCCGCAATGAGCAGTTCTTC. The full variable domain, completed using reference TRBV28 and TRBJ2-1, is DVKVTQSSRYLVKRTGEKVFLECVQDMDHENMFWYRQDPGLGLRLIYFSYDVKMKEKGDIPEGYSVSREKKERFSLILESASTNQTSMYLCASSIGLAGGPRNEQFFGPGTRLTVL.